The text below deals with one T cell receptor beta chain. Its antigen is as yet unknown. CDR1 and CDR2 (germline): SGDLS, YYNGEE. After removal of 0 bases from V and 4 bases from J, the junction contained 8 bases not matched to a gene. The CDR3 is 16 amino acids. This entry comes from a study of cytomegalovirus exposure and HLA in healthy donors. Overall study findings and caveats: In an earlier analysis, most TCR beta V segments were productive about 87% or about 30% of the time.

PCR employed 60 Vbeta and 13 Jbeta primers. Sequencing used immunoSEQ multiplex PCR; TCRdb keeps in-frame clones, though not all of them. The repertoire has about 85,000 clones, approximately 66% of them found once; the top ten carry 3% to 5%. The sample was PBMCs. This TCR was recovered from a man aged 25-45 years in good health and CMV-seronegative. The chain is built from TRBV9 and TRBJ2-5, with 8 bases lining up with TRBD1. The DNA of the CDR3 is TGTGCCAGCAGCGTAGGTCCGGACAGGGTCGGAGAGACCCAGTACTTC. It is translated as CASSVGPDRVGETQYF.